This paragraph covers one T cell receptor beta chain sequence. The target antigen is unknown. The sample belongs to a study of CD8+ T cells in alopecia areata. On the study more broadly: Oral tofacitinib (5 to 10 mg twice daily) was administered to treated patients. The study's findings and limits: Normal scalp showed lower clonality than lesional scalp, especially alopecia totalis/universalis. TCR sharing was clearer in mice than between patients, perhaps partly owing to patient HLA diversity.

This CDR3 has 12 residues. Per germline, CDR1 SQVTM and CDR2 ANQGSEA. V dropped 4 bases and J dropped 7; count of bases not matched to a gene: 4. In each case, RNA was isolated and then reverse transcribed into cDNA as the sequencing template. Clones were read by immunoSEQ multiplex PCR, and TCRdb kept only the in-frame ones, dropping some. Seen here are about 140,000 clones, approximately 49% observed once, and the top ten hold about 1%. The chain combines TRBV29-1 with TRBJ2-7, with 10 bases lining up with TRBD2. This clonotype was sampled from a human donor with alopecia areata. The sample consisted of CD4+ T cells sorted from blood, taken at week 0. Here the CDR3 reads CSVASGRGEQYF. The CDR3 bases are TGCAGCGTTGCTAGCGGGAGAGGAGAGCAGTACTTC.